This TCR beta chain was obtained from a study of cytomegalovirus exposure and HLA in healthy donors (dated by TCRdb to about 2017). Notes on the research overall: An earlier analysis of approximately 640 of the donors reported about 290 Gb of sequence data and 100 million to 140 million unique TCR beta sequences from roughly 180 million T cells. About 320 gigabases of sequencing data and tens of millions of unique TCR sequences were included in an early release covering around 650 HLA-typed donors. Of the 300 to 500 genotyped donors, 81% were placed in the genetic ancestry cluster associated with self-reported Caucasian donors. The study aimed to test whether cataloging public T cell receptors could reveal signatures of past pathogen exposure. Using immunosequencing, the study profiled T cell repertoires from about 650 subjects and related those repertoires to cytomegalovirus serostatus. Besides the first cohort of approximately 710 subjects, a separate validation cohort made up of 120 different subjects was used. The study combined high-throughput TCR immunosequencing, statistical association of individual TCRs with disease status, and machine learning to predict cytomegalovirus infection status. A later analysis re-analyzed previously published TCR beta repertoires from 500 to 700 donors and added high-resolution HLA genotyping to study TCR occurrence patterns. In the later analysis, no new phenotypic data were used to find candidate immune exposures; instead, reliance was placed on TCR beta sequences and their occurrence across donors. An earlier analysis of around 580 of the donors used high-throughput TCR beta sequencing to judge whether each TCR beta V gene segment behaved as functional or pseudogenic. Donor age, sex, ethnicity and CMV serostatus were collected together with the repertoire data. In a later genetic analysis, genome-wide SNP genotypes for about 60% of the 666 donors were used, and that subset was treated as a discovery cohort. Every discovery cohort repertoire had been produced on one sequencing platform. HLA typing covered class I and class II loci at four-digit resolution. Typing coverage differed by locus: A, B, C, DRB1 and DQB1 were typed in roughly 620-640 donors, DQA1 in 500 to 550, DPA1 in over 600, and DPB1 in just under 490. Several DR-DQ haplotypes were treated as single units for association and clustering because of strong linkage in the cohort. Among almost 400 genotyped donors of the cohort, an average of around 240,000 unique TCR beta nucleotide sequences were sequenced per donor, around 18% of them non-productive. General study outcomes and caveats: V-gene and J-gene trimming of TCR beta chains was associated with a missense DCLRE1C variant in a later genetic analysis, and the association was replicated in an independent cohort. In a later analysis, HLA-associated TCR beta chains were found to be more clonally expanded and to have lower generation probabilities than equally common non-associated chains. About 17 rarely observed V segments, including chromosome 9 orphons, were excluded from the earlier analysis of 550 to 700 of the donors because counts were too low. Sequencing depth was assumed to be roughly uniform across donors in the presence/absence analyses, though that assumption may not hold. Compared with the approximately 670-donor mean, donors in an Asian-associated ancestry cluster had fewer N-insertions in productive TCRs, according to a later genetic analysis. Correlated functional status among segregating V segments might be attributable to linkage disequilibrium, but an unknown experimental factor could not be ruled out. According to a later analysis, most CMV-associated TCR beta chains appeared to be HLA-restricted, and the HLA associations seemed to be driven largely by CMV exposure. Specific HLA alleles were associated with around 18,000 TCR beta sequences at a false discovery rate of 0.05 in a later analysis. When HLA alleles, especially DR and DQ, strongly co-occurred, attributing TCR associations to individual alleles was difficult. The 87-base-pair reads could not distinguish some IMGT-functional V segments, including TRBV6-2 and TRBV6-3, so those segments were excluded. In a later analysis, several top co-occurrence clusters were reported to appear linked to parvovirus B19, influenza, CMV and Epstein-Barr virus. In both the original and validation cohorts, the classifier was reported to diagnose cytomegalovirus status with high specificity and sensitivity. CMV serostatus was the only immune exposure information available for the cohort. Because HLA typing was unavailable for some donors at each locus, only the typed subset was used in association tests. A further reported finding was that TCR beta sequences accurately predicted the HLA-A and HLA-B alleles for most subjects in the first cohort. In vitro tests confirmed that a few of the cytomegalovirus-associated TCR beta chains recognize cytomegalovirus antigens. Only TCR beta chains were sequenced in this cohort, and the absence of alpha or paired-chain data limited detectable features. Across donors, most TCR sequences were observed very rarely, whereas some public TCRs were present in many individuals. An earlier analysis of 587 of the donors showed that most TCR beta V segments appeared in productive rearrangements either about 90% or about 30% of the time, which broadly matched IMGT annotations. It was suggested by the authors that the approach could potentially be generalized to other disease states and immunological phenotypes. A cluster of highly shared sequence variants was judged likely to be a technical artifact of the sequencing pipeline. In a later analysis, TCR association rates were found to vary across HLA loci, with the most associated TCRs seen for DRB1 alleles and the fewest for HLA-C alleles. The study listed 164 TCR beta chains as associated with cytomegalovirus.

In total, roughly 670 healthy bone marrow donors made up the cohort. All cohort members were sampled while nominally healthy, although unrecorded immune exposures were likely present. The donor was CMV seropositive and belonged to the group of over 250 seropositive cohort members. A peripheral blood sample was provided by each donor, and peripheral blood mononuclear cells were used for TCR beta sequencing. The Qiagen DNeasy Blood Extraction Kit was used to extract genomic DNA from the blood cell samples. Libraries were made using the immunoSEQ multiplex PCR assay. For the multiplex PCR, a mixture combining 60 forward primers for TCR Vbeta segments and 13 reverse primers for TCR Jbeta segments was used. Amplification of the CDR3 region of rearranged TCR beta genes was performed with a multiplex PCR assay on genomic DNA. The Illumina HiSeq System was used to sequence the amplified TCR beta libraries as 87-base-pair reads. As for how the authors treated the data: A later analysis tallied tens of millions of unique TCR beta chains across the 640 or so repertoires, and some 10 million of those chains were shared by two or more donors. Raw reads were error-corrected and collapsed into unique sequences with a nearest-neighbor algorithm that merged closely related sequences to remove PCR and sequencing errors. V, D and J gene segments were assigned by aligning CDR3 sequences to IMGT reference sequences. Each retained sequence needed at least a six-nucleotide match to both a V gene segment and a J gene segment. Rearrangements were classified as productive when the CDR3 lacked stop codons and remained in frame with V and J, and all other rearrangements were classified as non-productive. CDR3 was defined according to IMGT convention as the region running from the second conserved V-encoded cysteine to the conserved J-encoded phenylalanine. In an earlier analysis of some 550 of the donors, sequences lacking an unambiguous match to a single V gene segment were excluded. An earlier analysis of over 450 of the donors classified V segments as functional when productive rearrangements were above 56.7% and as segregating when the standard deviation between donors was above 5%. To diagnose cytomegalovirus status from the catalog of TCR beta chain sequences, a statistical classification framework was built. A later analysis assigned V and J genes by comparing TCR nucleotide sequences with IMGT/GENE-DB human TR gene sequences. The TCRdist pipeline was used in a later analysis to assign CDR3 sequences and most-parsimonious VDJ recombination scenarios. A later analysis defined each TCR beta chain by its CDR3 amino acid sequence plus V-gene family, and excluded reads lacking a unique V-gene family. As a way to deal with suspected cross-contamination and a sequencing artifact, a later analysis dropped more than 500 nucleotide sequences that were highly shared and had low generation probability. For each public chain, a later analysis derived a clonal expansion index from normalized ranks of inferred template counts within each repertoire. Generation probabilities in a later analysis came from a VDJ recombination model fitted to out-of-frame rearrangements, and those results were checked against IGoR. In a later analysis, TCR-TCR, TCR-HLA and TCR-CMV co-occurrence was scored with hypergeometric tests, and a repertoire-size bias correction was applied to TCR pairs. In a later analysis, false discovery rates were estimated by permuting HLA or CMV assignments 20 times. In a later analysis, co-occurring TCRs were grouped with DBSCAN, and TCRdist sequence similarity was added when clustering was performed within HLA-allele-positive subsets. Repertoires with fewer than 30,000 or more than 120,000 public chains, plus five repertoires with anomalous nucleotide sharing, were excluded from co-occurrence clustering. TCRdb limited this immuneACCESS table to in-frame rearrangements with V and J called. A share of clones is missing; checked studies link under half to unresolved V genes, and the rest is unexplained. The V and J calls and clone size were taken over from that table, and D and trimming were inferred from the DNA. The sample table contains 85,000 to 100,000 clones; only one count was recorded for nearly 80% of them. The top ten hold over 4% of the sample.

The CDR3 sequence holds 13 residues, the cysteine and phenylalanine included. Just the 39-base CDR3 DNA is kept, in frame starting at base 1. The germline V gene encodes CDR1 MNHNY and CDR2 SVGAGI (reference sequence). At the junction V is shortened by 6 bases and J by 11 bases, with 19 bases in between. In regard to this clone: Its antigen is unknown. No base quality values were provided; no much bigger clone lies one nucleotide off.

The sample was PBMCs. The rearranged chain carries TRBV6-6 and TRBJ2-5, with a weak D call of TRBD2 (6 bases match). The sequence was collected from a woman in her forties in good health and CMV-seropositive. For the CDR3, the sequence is CASRAREYEEQYF. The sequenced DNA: TGTGCCAGCAGGGCCCGGGAGTACGAGGAGCAGTACTTC.